This T cell receptor (beta chain) was captured by sequencing in a study of CD8+ T cells in alopecia areata. The sample's treatment: oral pan-JAK inhibitor, 5-10 mg twice daily. Cell sorting on a FACSAria was used to separate CD4+ and CD8+ T cells from the PBMCs. As the sequencing template, cDNA was produced by extracting RNA and reverse transcribing it. Clones were sequenced by immunoSEQ multiplex PCR, and TCRdb holds only the in-frame ones, with some missing. Of 150,000 to 200,000 clones listed, roughly 60% are singletons. The CDR3 covers 14 residues. Trimming stripped 7 bases from V and 7 bases from J, with 22 bases between. Germline CDR1 and CDR2: SQVTM and ANQGSEA.

The TCR comes from a human donor with alopecia areata. The chain has TRBV29-1 and TRBJ1-1, with a possible D match to TRBD1 (5 bases). The sequences come from CD4+ T cells sorted from blood, collected at approximately week 55, from a patient treated with tofacitinib. The CDR3 nucleotides read TGCAGCGCCTCCGAGGGCAGGGTAAGCGGTGAAGCTTTCTTT. Its translation is CSASEGRVSGEAFF. Using reference TRBV29-1 and TRBJ1-1 for the parts outside the CDR3, the full variable domain is SAVISQKPSRDICQRGTSLTIQCQVDSQVTMMFWYRQQPGQSLTLIATANQGSEATYESGFVIDKFPISRPNLTFSTLTVSNMSPEDSSIYLCSASEGRVSGEAFFGQGTRLTVV.